This note documents a single TCR beta chain sequence. Its antigen is currently unknown. This sample is part of a study of beta chain features in type 1 diabetes. Study-level points and caveats: Across patients, naive, central memory and Treg TCRB repertoires exhibited apparently greater similarity than was observed across healthy donors. TCRB CDR3s were moderately but significantly shorter in Type 1 diabetes patients in all four CD4+ subsets.

Expressed TCRB transcripts got sequenced, as all isolated RNA was reverse transcribed. Libraries were prepared by immunoSEQ multiplex PCR; TCRdb keeps only in-frame clonotypes and omits some of them. Of about 160,000 clones in the sample, 7.8% were seen once. The CDR3 consists of 14 residues. Trimming at V came to 6 bases and at J to 6 bases, leaving 5 bases not matched to a gene. Germline CDR1 and CDR2: SEHNR and FQNEAQ (reference sequence). The sequencing sample was made of central memory CD4+ T cells from blood. The receptor was derived from a woman aged 40 to 50 with type 1 diabetes. The chain has TRBV7-9 and TRBJ2-1; 10 nucleotides match TRBD2. CDR3 residues: CASSRAGGVNEQFF. CDR3 DNA sequence: TGTGCCAGCAGTCGAGCGGGAGGGGTCAATGAGCAGTTCTTC.